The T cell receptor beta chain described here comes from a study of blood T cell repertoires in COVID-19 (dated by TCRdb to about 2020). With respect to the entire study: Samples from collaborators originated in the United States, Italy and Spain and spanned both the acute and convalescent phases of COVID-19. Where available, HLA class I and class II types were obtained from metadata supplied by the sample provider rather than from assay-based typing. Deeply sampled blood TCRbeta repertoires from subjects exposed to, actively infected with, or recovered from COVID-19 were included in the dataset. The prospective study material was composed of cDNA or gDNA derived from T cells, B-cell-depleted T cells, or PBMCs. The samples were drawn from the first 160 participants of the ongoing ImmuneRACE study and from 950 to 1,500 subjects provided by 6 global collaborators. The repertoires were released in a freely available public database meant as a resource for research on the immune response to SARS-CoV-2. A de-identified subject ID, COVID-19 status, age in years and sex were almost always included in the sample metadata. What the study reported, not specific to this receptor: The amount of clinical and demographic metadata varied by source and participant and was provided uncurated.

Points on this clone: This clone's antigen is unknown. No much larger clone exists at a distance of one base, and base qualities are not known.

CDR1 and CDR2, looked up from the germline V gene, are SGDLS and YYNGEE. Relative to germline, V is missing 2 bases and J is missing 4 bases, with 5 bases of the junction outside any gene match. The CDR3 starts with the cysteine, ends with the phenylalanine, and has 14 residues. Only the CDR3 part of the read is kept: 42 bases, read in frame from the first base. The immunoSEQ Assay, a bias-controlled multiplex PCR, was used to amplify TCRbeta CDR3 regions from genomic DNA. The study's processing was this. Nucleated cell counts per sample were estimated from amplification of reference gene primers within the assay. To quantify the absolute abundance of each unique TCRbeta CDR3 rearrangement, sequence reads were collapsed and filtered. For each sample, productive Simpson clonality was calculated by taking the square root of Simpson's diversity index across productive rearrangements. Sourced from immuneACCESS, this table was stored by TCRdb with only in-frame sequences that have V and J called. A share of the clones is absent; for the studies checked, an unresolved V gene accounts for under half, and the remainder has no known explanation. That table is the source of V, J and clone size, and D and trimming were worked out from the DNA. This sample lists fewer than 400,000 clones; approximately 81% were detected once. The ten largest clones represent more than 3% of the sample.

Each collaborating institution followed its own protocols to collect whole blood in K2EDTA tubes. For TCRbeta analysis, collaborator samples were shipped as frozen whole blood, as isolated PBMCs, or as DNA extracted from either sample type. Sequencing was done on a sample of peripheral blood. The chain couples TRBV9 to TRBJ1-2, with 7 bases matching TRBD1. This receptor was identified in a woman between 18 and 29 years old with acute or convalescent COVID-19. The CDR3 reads CASSVRQGGYGYTF. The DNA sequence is TGTGCCAGCAGCGTTCGACAGGGTGGCTATGGCTACACCTTC.